Below, 31 T cell receptor beta chains from the same sample are listed, as sequenced in a study of T cells in women clearing cervical HPV infection. The repertoire was sequenced with immunoSEQ multiplex PCR; TCRdb's copy has only in-frame clones and lacks some. Its clone listing holds about 30,000 clones. Input material: blood buffy coat. Receptors originate from a woman between 18 and 69 years old with a cervical HPV16 infection that either progressed to CIN3+ or cleared (not recorded which).

The CDR3 is CASSTGTSGGETQYF. The DNA read from the CDR3 is TGTGCCAGCAGCACCGGGACTAGCGGGGGTGAGACC. This chain connects TRBV7-9 to TRBJ2-5; 14 bases fit TRBD2. Coverage ceases 3 residues before the CDR3 finishes, and the germline J gene fills in the end. The CDR3 has 15 residues. Germline V gene sequence: CDR1 SEHNR, CDR2 FQNEAQ (reference sequence). The V segment lost 5 bases and the J segment 5 bases; nucleotides outside the gene matches: 4.

About this clone: The missing CDR3 end, 3 residues past where the read stops, is filled in from the germline J gene. The V gene is TRBV19, the J gene TRBJ1-5; 11 bases are a match to TRBD1. V shed 5 bases and J 4 bases; nucleotides not matched to a gene: 7. The CDR3 is 16 residues long. Per germline, CDR1 LNHDA and CDR2 SQIVND (reference sequence). The CDR3 bases that were read are TGTGCCAGTAGTCCCCTCCGGGACAGGGGGAATCAGCCC. Its protein product is CASSPLRDRGNQP. In full, the CDR3 is CASSPLRDRGNQPQHF.

As for this clone: The CDR3 extends 3 residues past the end of the read, so its final part is completed from the germline J gene. The chain joins TRBV7-3 to TRBJ1-2; D not resolved. CDR1 is SGHTA and CDR2 is FQGTGA in the germline V gene. This CDR3 has 14 residues. The CDR3 is CASSFRINTDTYTF. The sequenced part of the CDR3 DNA is TGTGCCAGCAGCTTCCGGATCAACACAGATACC. Variable domain in full (rest from reference TRBV7-3 and TRBJ1-2): GAGVSQTPSNKVTEKGKYVELRCDPISGHTALYWYRQSLGQGPEFLIYFQGTGAADDSGLPNDRFFAVRPEGSVSTLKIQRTERGDSAVYLCASSFRINTDTYTFGSGTRLTVV.

Regarding this clone: The sequenced fragment ends 3 residues before the CDR3 boundary, so the rest is inferred from the germline J gene. The V gene is TRBV30, the J gene TRBJ1-4, with no clear D. Germline assignment: CDR1 GTSNPN and CDR2 SVGIG (reference sequence). The germline V and J ends were trimmed by 3 bases and 0 bases, with 5 bases remaining between them. CDR3 length equals 13 residues. The CDR3 bases that were read are TGTGCCTGGAGGGGCCCAACTAATGAAAAA. Translated, it gives CAWRGPTNEK. The full-length CDR3 reads as CAWRGPTNEKLFF.

As concerns this clone: With the read ending 3 residues before the CDR3 end, the germline J gene is used to fill in that end. The rearrangement links TRBV19 to TRBJ1-4; D call uncertain. V lost 3 bases to trimming and J lost 8 bases, with 22 bases between them. The CDR3 runs 17 residues. CDR1 LNHDA and CDR2 SQIVND come from the germline V gene (reference sequence). The covered CDR3 bases are TGTGCCAGTAGTATGCGCTCTTCGGGTCACTCGCAAGAAAAA. Encoded protein: CASSMRSSGHSQEK. The complete CDR3 reads CASSMRSSGHSQEKLFF.

Notes on this clone: The read gets to within 3 residues of the CDR3 end, and the germline J gene fills in the rest. The chain joins TRBV6-1 to TRBJ2-7; D uncertain. The ends were cut back, 2 bases at V and 1 base at J, with 6 bases in the middle. Per the germline V gene, CDR1 is MNHNS and CDR2 is SASEGT. The CDR3 covers 13 residues. The CDR3 loop reads CASSETVSYEQYF. Incomplete CDR3 DNA: TGTGCCAGCAGTGAAACAGTATCCTACGAG.

Points on this clone: The read ends 3 residues shy of where the CDR3 ends; the end is completed using the germline J gene. The chain couples TRBV6-1 to TRBJ1-5; D perhaps matches TRBD1 (5 bases). CDR1 and CDR2 (germline): MNHNS, SASEGT. The CDR3 spans 15 residues. V gave up 3 bases and J gave up 7 bases, with 16 bases separating them. The CDR3: CASSEDTDIGQPQHF. The CDR3 bases that were read are TGTGCCAGCAGTGAGGACACCGATATCGGGCAGCCC.

Remarks on this clone: The read halts 3 residues ahead of the CDR3 end, with the missing end drawn from the germline J gene. This rearrangement joins TRBV6-1 to TRBJ2-3; the D gene is possibly TRBD2 (5 bases). V was shortened by 2 bases and J by 8 bases, with 11 bases between the two germline ends. The CDR3 covers 13 residues. Per the germline V gene, CDR1 is MNHNS and CDR2 is SASEGT. This chain's CDR3 is CASSENKAGTQYF. CDR3 DNA (partial): TGTGCCAGCAGTGAAAATAAGGCGGGTACG.

For this clone: The read terminates 3 residues ahead of where the CDR3 ends, so the germline J gene completes it. The gene calls are TRBV7-3 and TRBJ2-3; D perhaps matches TRBD2 (6 bases). V was shortened by 5 bases and J by 4 bases, with 16 bases between the two germline ends. Germline CDR1 SGHTA, CDR2 FQGTGA. This CDR3 spans 15 amino acids. The DNA read from the CDR3 is TGTGCCAGCAGCCACATAGGAGGGGAGGCAGATACG. As protein: CASSHIGGEADT. From start to end, the CDR3 is CASSHIGGEADTQYF.

CDR3 region: CASSDTREETQYF. The CDR3 bases that were read are TGTGCCAGCAGCGACACTAGAGAAGAGACG. The chain carries TRBV2 and TRBJ2-3; tentative D call: TRBD2 (5 bases). The observed sequence ends 3 residues before the CDR3 terminus, with the missing tail filled in from the germline J gene. Germline lookup yields CDR1 SNHLY and CDR2 FYNNEI. The CDR3 sequence is 13 residues long. Together with reference TRBV2 and TRBJ2-3, the CDR3 gives the full variable domain: EPEVTQTPSHQVTQMGQEVILRCVPISNHLYFYWYRQILGQKVEFLVSFYNNEISEKSEIFDDQFSVERPDGSNFTLKIRSTKLEDSAMYFCASSDTREETQYFGPGTRLTVL.

Concerning this clone itself: The CDR3 end lies 3 residues beyond the end of the read and is filled in from the germline J gene. The chain carries TRBV5-1 and TRBJ2-1; 9 nucleotides line up with TRBD1. Germline V gene lookup returns CDR1 SGHRS and CDR2 YFSETQ. V lost 0 bases to trimming and J lost 8 bases; unmatched junction nucleotides: 6. The CDR3 is 15 residues long. CDR3 residues: CASSLGDRGIDEQFF. The sequenced CDR3 bases are TGCGCCAGCAGCTTGGGAGACAGGGGGATCGATGAG.

Points on this clone: The read finishes 3 residues shy of the CDR3 end, and the germline J gene is used to complete it. The V and J genes are TRBV5-1 and TRBJ2-1; TRBD2 matches at 12 bases. The germline V gene encodes CDR1 SGHRS and CDR2 YFSETQ. Trimming removed 2 bases from V and 5 bases from J; junction bases left unmatched: 5. The length of the CDR3 is 16 residues. CDR3: CASSLDGLAGNNEQFF. CDR3 bases read: TGCGCCAGCAGCTTAGATGGACTAGCGGGAAACAATGAG. Filled out from reference TRBV5-1 and TRBJ2-1, the complete variable domain reads KAGVTQTPRYLIKTRGQQVTLSCSPISGHRSVSWYQQTPGQGLQFLFEYFSETQRNKGNFPGRFSGRQFSNSRSEMNVSTLELGDSALYLCASSLDGLAGNNEQFFGPGTRLTVL.

Comments on this clone: The read stops 3 residues short of the end of the CDR3; the missing end is completed from the germline J gene. The chain uses TRBV19 and TRBJ2-3, with TRBD1 matching over 7 bases. The CDR3 has 15 amino acids. Germline lookup yields CDR1 LNHDA and CDR2 SQIVND (reference sequence). The sequenced CDR3 bases are TGTGCCAGTAGTGCCGGGACAGCCCTTTATCAGCCG. This gives the protein CASSAGTALYQP. The full CDR3 protein is CASSAGTALYQPQYF.

About this clone: Read data end 3 residues before the CDR3 end; the end is taken from the germline J gene. The chain carries TRBV7-9 and TRBJ2-2, with 8 bases lining up with TRBD1. Unmatched junction bases numbered 11, after V lost 10 bases and J lost 4 bases. The germline V gene encodes CDR1 SEHNR and CDR2 FQNEAQ (reference sequence). The CDR3 totals 15 residues. The CDR3 bases that were read are TGTGCCACTCCAGGGGGCAAATCAGTCACCGGGGAG. This sequence encodes CATPGGKSVTGE. The whole CDR3 sequence reads CATPGGKSVTGELFF. Looking up the rest from reference TRBV7-9 and TRBJ2-2 gives the full variable domain: DTGVSQNPRHKITKRGQNVTFRCDPISEHNRLYWYRQTLGQGPEFLTYFQNEAQLEKSRLLSDRFSAERPKGSFSTLEIQRTEQGDSAMYLCATPGGKSVTGELFFGEGSRLTVL.

Concerning this clone: The read finishes 3 residues shy of the CDR3 end, and the germline J gene is used to complete it. V and J are TRBV19 and TRBJ2-7, with a possible D match to TRBD2 (7 bases). Trimming stripped 1 base from V and 2 bases from J, with 12 bases between. The CDR3 runs to 15 residues. Germline V gene lookup returns CDR1 LNHDA and CDR2 SQIVND (reference sequence). CDR3 DNA (partial): TGTGCCAGTAGTATAGCGGGGGGCGGGGCCTACGAG. Its protein is CASSIAGGGAYE. The whole CDR3 region reads CASSIAGGGAYEQYF.

Concerning this clone: The sequence runs out 3 residues before the end of the CDR3; the remainder is reconstructed from the germline J gene. The J gene is TRBJ2-2, the V gene TRBV5-1; 11 nucleotides agree with TRBD1. CDR3 length: 19 amino acids. Per the germline V gene, CDR1 is SGHRS and CDR2 is YFSETQ. V trimming: 1 base; J trimming: 7 bases; junction bases outside the gene matches: 15. CDR3 sequence reads: CASSLSTSGQGATGGELFF. The DNA read from the CDR3 is TGCGCCAGCAGCTTGAGTACCTCAGGACAGGGGGCGACTGGCGGGGAG.

By frequency, this clone is medium-sized. The read ends 3 residues shy of where the CDR3 ends; the end is completed using the germline J gene. The chain is built from TRBV7-2 and TRBJ2-3, with TRBD2 matching over 11 bases. Germline V CDR1 and CDR2: SGHTA, FQGNSA. The CDR3 covers 15 residues. CDR3 protein: CASSTRTSGFKAQYF. Incomplete CDR3 DNA: TGTGCCAGCAGCACGAGGACTAGCGGGTTTAAGGCG.

Notes on this clone: The CDR3 end lies 3 residues beyond the end of the read and is filled in from the germline J gene. This chain links TRBV14 with TRBJ2-2, with D perhaps TRBD1 (6 bases). Germline V gene sequence: CDR1 SGHDN, CDR2 FVKESK. V lost 0 bases and J lost 5, with 16 bases in between. This CDR3 is built from 17 residues. CDR3: CASSQDLAGADTGELFF. CDR3 DNA, as far as it was read: TGTGCCAGCAGCCAAGATTTAGCAGGGGCGGATACCGGGGAG.

Of note for this clone: The read finishes 3 residues shy of the CDR3 end, and the germline J gene is used to complete it. The rearrangement links TRBV6-2 or TRBV6-3 to TRBJ1-4; D is possibly TRBD1 (6 bases). Trimming cost V 4 bases and J 2 bases, with 8 bases left between them. The germline V gene has CDR1 MNHEY and CDR2 SVGEGT. The CDR3 extends over 14 amino acids. The CDR3 loop is CASSLGHTNEKLFF. CDR3 DNA, as far as it was read: TGTGCCAGCAGTTTGGGACACACTAATGAAAAA.

With respect to this clone: The read ends 3 residues early relative to the CDR3; the germline J gene fills the gap. The chain recombines TRBV10-1 with TRBJ2-1, with TRBD1 as a possible D gene (6 bases). This CDR3 contains 13 residues. Germline loops: CDR1 WNHNN, CDR2 SYGVQD (reference sequence). V gave up 3 bases and J gave up 8 bases, with 11 bases separating them. The part of the CDR3 DNA that was read is TGCGCCAGCAGTGACAGCAGGGGCGATGAG. It codes for CASSDSRGDE. Given in full, the CDR3 is CASSDSRGDEQFF.

About this clone itself: The read terminates 3 residues ahead of where the CDR3 ends, so the germline J gene completes it. The rearrangement links TRBV7-9 to TRBJ2-1; 7 nucleotides align to TRBD1. Germline CDR1 is SEHNR and CDR2 is FQNEAQ (reference sequence). V lost 5 bases to trimming and J lost 4 bases; unmatched junction nucleotides: 2. The length of the CDR3 is 13 residues. The CDR3 reads CASSARGYNEQFF. The sequenced CDR3 bases are TGTGCCAGCAGCGCCAGGGGGTACAATGAG.

In the case of this clone: The read comes to an end 3 residues before the CDR3 does, leaving the germline J gene to fill in the end. The V and J genes are TRBV7-9 and TRBJ2-7; TRBD2 agrees at 8 bases. Germline V gives CDR1 SEHNR, CDR2 FQNEAQ (reference sequence). The ends lost 1 base at V and 5 bases at J; junction bases unmatched: 7. The CDR3 extends over 15 amino acids. CDR3 sequence: CASSLEQRGRNEQYF. The CDR3 bases that were read are TGTGCCAGCAGCTTAGAGCAGCGGGGGAGGAACGAG.

In regard to this clone: The missing CDR3 end, 3 residues past where the read stops, is filled in from the germline J gene. The V call is TRBV6-9, the J call TRBJ2-7; 12 bases match TRBD1. Germline loops: CDR1 MNHGY, CDR2 SVAAGI. Trimming took 6 bases from V and 4 from J; bases not matched to a gene: 7. This CDR3 has 15 residues. This CDR3 reads CASRPGTGGRYEQYF. The covered CDR3 bases are TGTGCCAGCAGACCCGGGACAGGGGGCAGGTACGAG.

As for this clone: The read ends 3 residues shy of where the CDR3 ends; the end is completed using the germline J gene. The chain recombines TRBV18 with TRBJ2-3, with D maybe TRBD1 (6 bases). The length of the CDR3 is 21 residues. Trimming removed 3 bases from V and 0 bases from J, with 28 bases in between. Germline CDR1 reads KGHSH; CDR2 reads LQKENI. CDR3 sequence reads: CASSPRKDSQDWKTSTDTQYF. The part of the CDR3 DNA that was read is TGTGCCAGCTCACCGAGAAAGGACAGTCAGGATTGGAAGACTAGCACAGATACG.

As regards this clone: The read ends 3 residues early relative to the CDR3; the germline J gene fills the gap. This chain connects TRBV6-1 to TRBJ1-4, with 8 bases aligning to TRBD1. V trimming: 2 bases; J trimming: 3 bases; junction bases outside the gene matches: 2. Germline CDR1 reads MNHNS; CDR2 reads SASEGT. CDR3 length: 15 residues. The CDR3 loop is CASSESGQANEKLFF. The CDR3 bases that were read are TGTGCCAGCAGTGAATCGGGACAGGCTAATGAAAAA.

Of note for this clone: The observed sequence ends 3 residues before the CDR3 terminus, with the missing tail filled in from the germline J gene. The chain uses TRBV10-1 and TRBJ2-1; 10 bases line up with TRBD2. The CDR3 loop spans 17 amino acids. The V gene end was trimmed by 0 bases and the J gene end by 7 bases; junction bases not matched to a gene: 9. Germline lookup yields CDR1 WNHNN and CDR2 SYGVQD (reference sequence). The CDR3 bases that were read are TGCGCCAGCAGTGAGTCGACTGCTAGCGGGAGAGGTAATGAG. This gives the protein CASSESTASGRGNE. The full CDR3 reads CASSESTASGRGNEQFF.

Remarks on this clone: The read ends 3 residues early relative to the CDR3; the germline J gene fills the gap. The chain is built from TRBV12-3 or TRBV12-4 and TRBJ2-3; D might be TRBD2 (6 bases). The CDR3 extends over 15 amino acids. The V and J ends lost 4 bases and 6 bases respectively, with 17 bases between them. The DNA read from the CDR3 is TGTGCCAGCAGTTCTCTTCCGTCCGCGGGGGATACG. Encoded protein: CASSSLPSAGDT. The entire CDR3 reads CASSSLPSAGDTQYF.

On this clone: The read terminates 3 residues before the CDR3 end, so the remaining end is supplied by the germline J gene. The chain links TRBV7-7 to TRBJ2-5, with 16 nucleotides matching TRBD2. V gave up 6 bases and J gave up 5 bases; unmatched junction bases: 3. Germline CDR1 and CDR2: SSHAT and FNYEAQ (reference sequence). The CDR3 has 15 residues. The part of the CDR3 DNA that was read is TGTGCCAGCAGATCGGGACTAGCGGGGGGGGAGACC. Amino acids: CASRSGLAGGET. The complete CDR3 sequence is CASRSGLAGGETQYF.

As to this clone: The read stops 3 residues short of the end of the CDR3; the missing end is completed from the germline J gene. V usage is TRBV5-1 and J usage is TRBJ2-7, with 11 bases fitting TRBD1. The CDR3 consists of 15 residues. CDR1 and CDR2 from the germline V gene are SGHRS and YFSETQ. The trim removed 3 bases at V and 3 bases at J, leaving 5 bases unmatched. CDR3 DNA (partial): TGCGCCAGCAGCTCGGGGGACAGGGGGATCTACGAG. Residues: CASSSGDRGIYE. The full-length CDR3 reads as CASSSGDRGIYEQYF.

As for this clone: The CDR3 is cut off 3 residues early in the read; its end comes from the germline J gene. The V and J genes are TRBV7-6 and TRBJ2-3, with a possible D match to TRBD1 (5 bases). The CDR3 loop spans 11 amino acids. In germline, CDR1 is SGHVS, CDR2 FNYEAQ. The chain's CDR3 is CASSPGYTQYF. CDR3 DNA (partial): TGTGCCAGCAGCCCAGGGTACACG.

As concerns this clone: The read terminates 3 residues before the CDR3 end, so the remaining end is supplied by the germline J gene. J is TRBJ2-1 and V is TRBV27; 7 bases line up with TRBD2. V gave up 3 bases and J gave up 5 bases; unmatched junction bases: 7. From germline, CDR1 is MNHEY and CDR2 SMNVEV (reference sequence). The CDR3 contains 15 residues. Partial CDR3 DNA: TGTGCCAGCAGTTTCTCTCCTAGCGGAGACAATGAG. Protein product: CASSFSPSGDNE. The complete CDR3 protein is CASSFSPSGDNEQFF.